This T cell receptor (beta chain) was sequenced for a study of blood T cells in healthy people across ages. Primers used in a second PCR of about 7 to 11 cycles were a sample-barcoded 5' primer and a J-beta primer mix. Each CDR3 protein gets one entry after TCRdb re-called the 5' RACE reads with MiXCR. The sample has about 1 million distinct CDR3 sequences, 40% to 45% seen once. Worth noting for this clonotype: The antigen is unknown.

The CDR3 contains 12 residues. V lost 8 bases, J lost 5 bases, and 7 bases lay in between. The germline V gene has CDR1 SGHVS and CDR2 FQNEAQ. Regarding the study as a whole: Because donor CMV status was unknown, expanded clonotype changes were possibly confounded. Getting older went along with TCR beta diversity per million T cells dropping roughly linearly.

Per individual sample, total RNA of at least 5.5 micrograms was extracted. The V call is TRBV7-8, the J call TRBJ1-6; D gene unclear. Sequencing was done on a sample of blood. This sequence originates from a woman in her fifties or sixties in good health. The CDR3 DNA is TGTGCCAGCGGCGCGGATAATTCACCCCTCCACTTT. Translation: CASGADNSPLHF. The full variable domain, with the rest looked up from reference TRBV7-8 and TRBJ1-6, is GAGVSQSPRYKVAKRGQDVALRCDPISGHVSLFWYQQALGQGPEFLTYFQNEAQLDKSGLPSDRFFAERPEGSVSTLKIQRTQQEDSAVYLCASGADNSPLHFGNGTRLTVT.